This entry lists 13 T cell receptor beta chains sequenced from one sample in a study of T cell changes during pregnancy in multiple sclerosis. The repertoire was sequenced with immunoSEQ multiplex PCR; TCRdb's copy has only in-frame clones and lacks some. The sample holds 38,000 or so clones, under 95% seen once. Sequencing used CD8+ T cells from peripheral blood mononuclear cells, obtained in the first trimester of pregnancy. The receptors here all came from a female donor with multiple sclerosis, enrolled in a pregnancy study.

The chain links TRBV9 to TRBJ2-1, with 11 nucleotides matching TRBD2. The V gene end was trimmed by 0 bases and the J gene end by 7 bases; junction bases not matched to a gene: 3. The CDR3 runs to 15 residues. CDR1 is SGDLS, CDR2 YYNGEE, per germline. In DNA form, the CDR3 reads TGTGCCAGCAGCGTAGATAGCGGGGGGGGGAATGAGCAGTTCTTC. It codes for CASSVDSGGGNEQFF.

The rearrangement links TRBV2 to TRBJ2-7; 7 bases line up with TRBD1. Trimming at V came to 1 base and at J to 2 bases, leaving 11 bases not matched to a gene. Germline V gene sequence: CDR1 SNHLY, CDR2 FYNNEI. CDR3 length equals 17 residues. The CDR3 nucleotides are TGTGCCAGCAGTGAAGGGGTGACAGGGCCGGAGACCTACGAGCAGTACTTC. Translated, it gives CASSEGVTGPETYEQYF.

V usage is TRBV5-1 and J usage is TRBJ1-2; D may be TRBD1 (6 bases). The germline V gene encodes CDR1 SGHRS and CDR2 YFSETQ. The V and J ends lost 0 bases and 5 bases respectively, with 11 bases between them. The CDR3 length is 14 residues. The CDR3 reads CASSLAGTLYGYTF. In nucleotides, the CDR3 is TGCGCCAGCAGCTTGGCCGGGACACTTTATGGCTACACCTTC.

The chain recombines TRBV9 with TRBJ1-1, with TRBD1 matching 10 bases. The germline V gene has CDR1 SGDLS and CDR2 YYNGEE. The CDR3 length is 15 residues. V was clipped by 2 bases and J by 5 bases; unmatched bases: 6. The DNA for the CDR3 is TGTGCCAGCAGCGTGACAGGGGGCGAGTATACTGAAGCTTTCTTT. As protein: CASSVTGGEYTEAFF. The full variable domain, completed using reference TRBV9 and TRBJ1-1, is DSGVTQTPKHLITATGQRVTLRCSPRSGDLSVYWYQQSLDQGLQFLIQYYNGEERAKGNILERFSAQQFPDLHSELNLSSLELGDSALYFCASSVTGGEYTEAFFGQGTRLTVV.

The V gene is TRBV28, the J gene TRBJ2-7; perhaps TRBD1 as D (6 bases). The length of the CDR3 is 15 residues. CDR1 is MDHEN, CDR2 SYDVKM, per germline. V dropped 5 bases and J dropped 5 bases, with 19 bases sitting between them. The CDR3, as DNA: TGTGCCAGCAGTCCCCGTCTTACAGGGCCCGACGAGCAGTACTTC. This sequence encodes CASSPRLTGPDEQYF. The variable domain in full, with the rest retrieved from reference TRBV28 and TRBJ2-7, is DVKVTQSSRYLVKRTGEKVFLECVQDMDHENMFWYRQDPGLGLRLIYFSYDVKMKEKGDIPEGYSVSREKKERFSLILESASTNQTSMYLCASSPRLTGPDEQYFGPGTRLTVT.

The CDR3 here is CASSESGETQYF. In DNA form, the CDR3 reads TGTGCCAGCAGTGAATCCGGTGAGACCCAGTACTTC. The chain is built from TRBV25-1 and TRBJ2-5; D unresolved. V was clipped by 1 base and J by 5 bases, with 5 bases between them. This CDR3 comprises 12 residues. Germline CDR1 MGHDK, CDR2 SYGVNS.

The chain employs TRBV13 and TRBJ2-6, with D possibly matching TRBD2 (6 bases). Germline assignment: CDR1 PRHDT and CDR2 FYEKMQ (reference sequence). This CDR3 is built from 15 residues. V was pared by 4 bases and J by 4 bases, with 11 bases between. CDR3: CASSYGTPGANVLTF. The CDR3 DNA follows: TGTGCCAGCAGCTACGGGACTCCCGGGGCCAACGTCCTGACTTTC.

The gene calls are TRBV7-6 and TRBJ2-7, with D perhaps TRBD2 (6 bases). Trimming took 1 base from V and 5 from J, leaving 18 bases between them. This CDR3 comprises 16 residues. The germline V gene encodes CDR1 SGHVS and CDR2 FNYEAQ. The CDR3 loop is CASSLGGDFGADEQYF. CDR3 DNA sequence: TGTGCCAGCAGCTTAGGGGGGGACTTTGGCGCTGACGAGCAGTACTTC.

This rearrangement joins TRBV15 to TRBJ1-6, with TRBD1 as a possible D gene (5 bases). Germline assignment: CDR1 LNHNV and CDR2 YYDKDF (reference sequence). This CDR3 contains 13 residues. Deletions cut 0 bases from V and 13 bases from J, with 10 bases between. The CDR3 sequence: CATSRDREEPLHF. DNA of the CDR3: TGTGCCACCAGCAGAGACAGGGAGGAGCCCCTCCACTTT.

This chain connects TRBV7-2 to TRBJ2-1; 9 nucleotides agree with TRBD1. The CDR3 has 15 amino acids. Germline loops: CDR1 SGHTA, CDR2 FQGNSA. V was clipped by 5 bases and J by 2 bases; unmatched bases: 4. The DNA for the CDR3 is TGTGCCAGCAGCCCGACAGGGGGACCCTACAATGAGCAGTTCTTC. It specifies CASSPTGGPYNEQFF.

The V and J genes are TRBV6-5 and TRBJ2-5, with D perhaps matching TRBD1 (5 bases). CDR3 length: 14 residues. Germline CDR1 MNHEY, CDR2 SVGAGI. V lost 2 bases, J lost 2 bases, and 9 bases lay in between. The CDR3 spells CASSYGAGQETQYF. The CDR3 region has the DNA TGTGCCAGCAGTTACGGGGCAGGGCAAGAGACCCAGTACTTC.

CDR3 residues: CASSLSAGIRISPLHF. Here the CDR3 DNA reads TGTGCCAGCAGTTTATCGGCAGGTATTAGAATTTCACCCCTCCACTTT. The chain carries TRBV27 and TRBJ1-6; D remains ambiguous. Germline V lookup: CDR1 MNHEY, CDR2 SMNVEV (reference sequence). V lost 0 bases to trimming and J lost 9 bases, with 15 bases between them. The CDR3 is 16 residues long.

The chain couples TRBV6-4 to TRBJ1-5; TRBD1 might be the D (5 bases). Trimming cost V 6 bases and J 2 bases, with 14 bases left between them. The CDR3 is 15 residues long. Germline V gene lookup returns CDR1 MRHNA and CDR2 SNTAGT. CDR3 coding DNA: TGTGCCAGCAGCCCCTCGGGGGACGGCAATCAGCCCCAGCATTTT. It is translated as CASSPSGDGNQPQHF.